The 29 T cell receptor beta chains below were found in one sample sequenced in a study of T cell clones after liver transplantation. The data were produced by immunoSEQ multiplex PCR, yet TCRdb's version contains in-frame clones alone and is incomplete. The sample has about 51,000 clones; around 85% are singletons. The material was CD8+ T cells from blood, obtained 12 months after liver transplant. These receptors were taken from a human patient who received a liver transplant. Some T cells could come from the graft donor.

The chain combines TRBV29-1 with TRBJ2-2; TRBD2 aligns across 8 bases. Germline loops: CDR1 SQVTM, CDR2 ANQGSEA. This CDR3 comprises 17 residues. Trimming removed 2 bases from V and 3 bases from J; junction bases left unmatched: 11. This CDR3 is CSVERVGGRSDTGELFF. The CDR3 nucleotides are TGCAGCGTTGAAAGGGTCGGCGGGAGGTCGGACACCGGGGAGCTGTTTTTT.

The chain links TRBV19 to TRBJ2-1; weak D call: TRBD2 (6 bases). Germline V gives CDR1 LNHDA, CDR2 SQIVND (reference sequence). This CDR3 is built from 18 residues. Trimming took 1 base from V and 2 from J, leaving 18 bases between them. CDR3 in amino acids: CASSIGMGQSGPYNEQFF. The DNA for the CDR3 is TGTGCCAGTAGTATAGGTATGGGTCAGAGCGGGCCCTACAATGAGCAGTTCTTC.

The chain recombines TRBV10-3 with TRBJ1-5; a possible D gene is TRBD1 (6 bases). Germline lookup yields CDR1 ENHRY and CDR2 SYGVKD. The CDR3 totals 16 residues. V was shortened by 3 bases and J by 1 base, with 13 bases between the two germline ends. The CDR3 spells CAISEVGGLSNQPQHF. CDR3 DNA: TGTGCCATCAGTGAAGTAGGGGGTTTGAGCAATCAGCCCCAGCATTTT.

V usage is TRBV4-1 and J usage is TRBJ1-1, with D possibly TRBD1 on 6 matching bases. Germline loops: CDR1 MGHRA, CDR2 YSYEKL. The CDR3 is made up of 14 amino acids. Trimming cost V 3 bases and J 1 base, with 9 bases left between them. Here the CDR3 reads CASSQGAGNTEAFF. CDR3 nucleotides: TGCGCCAGCAGCCAGGGGGCGGGGAACACTGAAGCTTTCTTT.

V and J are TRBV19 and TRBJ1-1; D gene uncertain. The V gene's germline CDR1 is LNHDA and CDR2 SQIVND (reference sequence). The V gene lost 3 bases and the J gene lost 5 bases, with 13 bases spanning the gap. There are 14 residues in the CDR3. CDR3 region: CASSIWPARTEAFF. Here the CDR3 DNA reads TGTGCCAGTAGTATCTGGCCCGCGAGGACTGAAGCTTTCTTT.

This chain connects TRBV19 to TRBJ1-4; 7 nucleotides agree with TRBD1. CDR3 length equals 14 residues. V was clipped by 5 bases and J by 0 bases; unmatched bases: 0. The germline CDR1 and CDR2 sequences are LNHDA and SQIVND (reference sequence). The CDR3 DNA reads TGTGCCAGTAGTGGACAGGCAACTAATGAAAAACTGTTTTTT. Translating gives CASSGQATNEKLFF.

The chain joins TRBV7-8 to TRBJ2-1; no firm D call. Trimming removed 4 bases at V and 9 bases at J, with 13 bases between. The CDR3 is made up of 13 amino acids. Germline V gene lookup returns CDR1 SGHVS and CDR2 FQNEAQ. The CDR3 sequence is CASSYTLGPEQFF. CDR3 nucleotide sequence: TGTGCCAGCAGCTATACCCTTGGTCCTGAGCAGTTCTTC.

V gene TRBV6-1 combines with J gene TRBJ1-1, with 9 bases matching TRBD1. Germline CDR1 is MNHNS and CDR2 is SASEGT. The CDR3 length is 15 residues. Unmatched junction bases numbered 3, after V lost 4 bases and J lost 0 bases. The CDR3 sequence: CASSARTGVNTEAFF. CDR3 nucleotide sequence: TGTGCCAGCAGTGCGAGGACAGGGGTGAACACTGAAGCTTTCTTT.

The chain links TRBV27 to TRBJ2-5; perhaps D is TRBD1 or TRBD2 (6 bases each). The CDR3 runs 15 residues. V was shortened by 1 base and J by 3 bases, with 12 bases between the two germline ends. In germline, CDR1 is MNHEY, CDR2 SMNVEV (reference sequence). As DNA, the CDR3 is TGTGCCAGCAGTTTATTGTATAGGGGGGAAGAGACCCAGTACTTC. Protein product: CASSLLYRGEETQYF.

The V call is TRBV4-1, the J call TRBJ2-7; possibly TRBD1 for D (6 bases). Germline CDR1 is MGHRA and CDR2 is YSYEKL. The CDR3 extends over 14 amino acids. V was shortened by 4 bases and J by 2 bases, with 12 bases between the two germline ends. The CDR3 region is CASSPKGVPYEQYF. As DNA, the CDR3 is TGCGCCAGCAGCCCAAAGGGGGTTCCCTACGAGCAGTACTTC.

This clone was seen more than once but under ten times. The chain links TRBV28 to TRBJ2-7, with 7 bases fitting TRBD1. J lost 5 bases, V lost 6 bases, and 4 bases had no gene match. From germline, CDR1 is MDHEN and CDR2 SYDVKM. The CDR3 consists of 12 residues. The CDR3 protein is CASSQTGNEQYF. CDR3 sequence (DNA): TGTGCCAGCAGCCAGACAGGGAACGAGCAGTACTTC. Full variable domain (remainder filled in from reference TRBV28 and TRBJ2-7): DVKVTQSSRYLVKRTGEKVFLECVQDMDHENMFWYRQDPGLGLRLIYFSYDVKMKEKGDIPEGYSVSREKKERFSLILESASTNQTSMYLCASSQTGNEQYFGPGTRLTVT.

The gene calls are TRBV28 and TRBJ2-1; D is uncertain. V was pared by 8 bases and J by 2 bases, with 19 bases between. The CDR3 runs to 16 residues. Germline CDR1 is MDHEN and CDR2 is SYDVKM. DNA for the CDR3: TGTGCCAGCCCACCTCAGAAGGTGAGAGCCTACAATGAGCAGTTCTTC. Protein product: CASPPQKVRAYNEQFF.

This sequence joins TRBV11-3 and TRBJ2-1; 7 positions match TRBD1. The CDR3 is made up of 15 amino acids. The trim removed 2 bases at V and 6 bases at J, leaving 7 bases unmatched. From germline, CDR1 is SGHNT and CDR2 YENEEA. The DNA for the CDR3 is TGTGCCAGCAGCTTAAACAGGGGCACCCTCAATGAGCAGTTCTTC. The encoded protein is CASSLNRGTLNEQFF. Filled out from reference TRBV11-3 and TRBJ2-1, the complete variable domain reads EAGVVQSPRYKIIEKKQPVAFWCNPISGHNTLYWYLQNLGQGPELLIRYENEEAVDDSQLPKDRFSAERLKGVDSTLKIQPAELGDSAVYLCASSLNRGTLNEQFFGPGTRLTVL.

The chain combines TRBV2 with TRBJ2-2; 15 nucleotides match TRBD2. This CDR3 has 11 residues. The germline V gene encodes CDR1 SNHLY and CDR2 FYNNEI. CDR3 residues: CGTSGRAGLFF. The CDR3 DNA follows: TGTGGGACTAGCGGGAGGGCCGGGCTGTTTTTT.

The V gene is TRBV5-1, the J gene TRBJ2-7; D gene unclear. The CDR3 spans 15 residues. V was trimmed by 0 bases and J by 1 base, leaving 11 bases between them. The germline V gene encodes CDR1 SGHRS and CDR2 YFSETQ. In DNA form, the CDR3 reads TGCGCCAGCAGCTTGGCCCCGTCCGCATCCTACGAGCAGTACTTC. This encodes CASSLAPSASYEQYF. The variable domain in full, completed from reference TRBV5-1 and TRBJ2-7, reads KAGVTQTPRYLIKTRGQQVTLSCSPISGHRSVSWYQQTPGQGLQFLFEYFSETQRNKGNFPGRFSGRQFSNSRSEMNVSTLELGDSALYLCASSLAPSASYEQYFGPGTRLTVT.

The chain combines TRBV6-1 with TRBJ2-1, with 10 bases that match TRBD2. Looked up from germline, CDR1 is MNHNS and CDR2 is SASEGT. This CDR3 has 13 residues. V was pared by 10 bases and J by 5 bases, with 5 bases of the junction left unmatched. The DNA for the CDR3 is TGTGCCACCTGGACTAGCGGTCACAATGAGCAGTTCTTC. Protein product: CATWTSGHNEQFF.

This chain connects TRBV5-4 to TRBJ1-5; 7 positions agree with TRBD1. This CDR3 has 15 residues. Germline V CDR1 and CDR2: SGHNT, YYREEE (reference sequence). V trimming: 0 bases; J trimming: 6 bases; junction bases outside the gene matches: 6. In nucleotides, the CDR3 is TGTGCCAGCAGCTTGGAGGGGGCAATAGCTCAGCCCCAGCATTTT. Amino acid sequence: CASSLEGAIAQPQHF.

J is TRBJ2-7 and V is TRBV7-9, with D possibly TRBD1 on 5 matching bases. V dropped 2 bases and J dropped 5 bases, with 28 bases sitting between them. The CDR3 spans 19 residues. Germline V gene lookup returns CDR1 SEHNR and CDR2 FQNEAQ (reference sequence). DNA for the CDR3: TGTGCCAGCAGCTTACTAGGACAAATCAAAGGTCGGAGCTCAAACGAGCAGTACTTC. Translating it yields CASSLLGQIKGRSSNEQYF.

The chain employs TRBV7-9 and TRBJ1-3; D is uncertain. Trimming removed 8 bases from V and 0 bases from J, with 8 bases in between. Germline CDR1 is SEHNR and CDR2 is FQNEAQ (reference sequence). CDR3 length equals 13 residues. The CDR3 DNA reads TGTGCCAGCGTCCCCGACTCTGGAAACACCATATATTTT. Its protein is CASVPDSGNTIYF.

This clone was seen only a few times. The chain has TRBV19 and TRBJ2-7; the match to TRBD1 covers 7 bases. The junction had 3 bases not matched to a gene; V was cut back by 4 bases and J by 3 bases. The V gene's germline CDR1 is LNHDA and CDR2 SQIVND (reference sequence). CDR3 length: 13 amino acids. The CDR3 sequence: CASSTGQLYEQYF. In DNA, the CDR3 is TGTGCCAGTAGTACGGGACAGCTCTACGAGCAGTACTTC.

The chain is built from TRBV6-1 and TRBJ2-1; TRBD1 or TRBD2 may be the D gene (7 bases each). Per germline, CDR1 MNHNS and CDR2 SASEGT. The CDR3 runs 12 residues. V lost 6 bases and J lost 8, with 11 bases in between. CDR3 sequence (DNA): TGTGCCAGCAGGACAGGGAGGGATGAGCAGTTCTTC. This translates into CASRTGRDEQFF.

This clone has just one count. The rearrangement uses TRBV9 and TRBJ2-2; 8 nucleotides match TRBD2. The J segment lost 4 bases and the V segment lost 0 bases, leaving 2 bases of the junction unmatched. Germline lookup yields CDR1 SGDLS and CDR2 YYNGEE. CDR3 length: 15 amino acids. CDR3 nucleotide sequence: TGTGCCAGCAGCGTAGTCGGGAGGGGCACCGGGGAGCTGTTTTTT. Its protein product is CASSVVGRGTGELFF. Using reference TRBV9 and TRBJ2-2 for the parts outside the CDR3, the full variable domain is DSGVTQTPKHLITATGQRVTLRCSPRSGDLSVYWYQQSLDQGLQFLIQYYNGEERAKGNILERFSAQQFPDLHSELNLSSLELGDSALYFCASSVVGRGTGELFFGEGSRLTVL.

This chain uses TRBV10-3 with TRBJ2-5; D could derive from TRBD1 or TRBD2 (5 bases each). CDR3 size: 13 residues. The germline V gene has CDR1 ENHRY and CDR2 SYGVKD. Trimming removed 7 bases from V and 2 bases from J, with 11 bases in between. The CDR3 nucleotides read TGTGCCATCACGGGGACCCTACAAGAGACCCAGTACTTC. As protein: CAITGTLQETQYF.

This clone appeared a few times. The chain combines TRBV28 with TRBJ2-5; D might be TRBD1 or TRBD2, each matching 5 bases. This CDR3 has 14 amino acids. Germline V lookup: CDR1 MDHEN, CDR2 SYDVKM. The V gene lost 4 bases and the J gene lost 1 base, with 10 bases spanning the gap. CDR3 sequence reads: CASSSPGSQETQYF. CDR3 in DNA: TGTGCCAGCAGTTCGCCAGGGAGCCAAGAGACCCAGTACTTC.

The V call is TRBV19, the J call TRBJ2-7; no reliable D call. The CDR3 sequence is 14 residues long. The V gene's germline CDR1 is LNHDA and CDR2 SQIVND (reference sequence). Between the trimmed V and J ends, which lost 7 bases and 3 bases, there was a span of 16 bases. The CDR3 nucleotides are TGTGCCAGTACTCCGGCCCCCGGCAGCTACGAGCAGTACTTC. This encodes CASTPAPGSYEQYF.

CDR3 amino acids: CASSYGLAGVGELFF. The CDR3 coding sequence is TGTGCCAGCAGTTACGGACTAGCGGGAGTCGGGGAGCTGTTTTTT. V gene TRBV28 combines with J gene TRBJ2-2; 13 positions match TRBD2. The J segment lost 7 bases and the V segment lost 4 bases, leaving 3 bases of the junction unmatched. There are 15 residues in the CDR3. From germline, CDR1 is MDHEN and CDR2 SYDVKM.

The CDR3: CASSFGVRGAIDYGYTF. The CDR3 DNA reads as TGCGCCAGCAGCTTTGGTGTCCGGGGGGCTATCGACTATGGCTACACCTTC. J is TRBJ1-2 and V is TRBV5-1; D might be TRBD1 (6 bases). The germline CDR1 and CDR2 sequences are SGHRS and YFSETQ. Trimming left V 2 bases short and J 3 bases short, with 20 bases between. The CDR3 has 17 residues.

The CDR3 nucleotides read TGTGCCAGCAGTACAGGGACTAGCGGGAGGAAAGACAATGAGCAGTTCTTC. Protein: CASSTGTSGRKDNEQFF. The chain recombines TRBV6-4 with TRBJ2-1, with 15 nucleotides matching TRBD2. With V trimmed by 5 bases and J by 5 bases, 7 bases remained unmatched. The germline V gene has CDR1 MRHNA and CDR2 SNTAGT. This CDR3 is built from 17 residues.

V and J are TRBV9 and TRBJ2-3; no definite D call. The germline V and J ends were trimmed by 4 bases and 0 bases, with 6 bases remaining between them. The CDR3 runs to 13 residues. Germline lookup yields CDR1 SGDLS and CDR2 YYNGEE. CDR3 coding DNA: TGTGCCAGCAGCTCCTGGAGCACAGATACGCAGTATTTT. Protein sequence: CASSSWSTDTQYF.